This T cell receptor beta chain derives from a study of spatial heterogeneity in lung cancer. Study-level background: Beta-chain sequences were consistently detected more often than alpha-chain sequences. Each unique TCR and UMI combination was seen more than ten times on average in raw reads.

The sample holds a few counts of this clonotype. TCRdb ran MiXCR on the 5' RACE reads and lists one entry per CDR3 protein. The sample consists of around 6,000 distinct CDR3 sequences, about 8% of them appearing once. CDR1 and CDR2 from the germline V gene are GTSNPN and SVGIG (reference sequence). Trimming pared 4 bases from V and 2 bases from J, leaving 14 bases between. CDR3 length: 14 amino acids. Time point denoted: sample taken at primary tumor resection. This specimen consisted of normal lung tissue next to the tumor, obtained at surgery. This chain uses TRBV30 with TRBJ1-1, with D possibly TRBD1 on 5 matching bases. This receptor was obtained from a female donor with early-stage non-small cell lung cancer. The CDR3 sequence is CAWISLGTNTEAFF. The CDR3 DNA follows: TGTGCCTGGATCTCTCTTGGGACTAACACTGAAGCTTTCTTT.